The clone carrying this T cell receptor beta chain was observed at least ten times. Its antigen is currently unknown. When naive CD8 T cells were sorted, they were gated as CD8+CD4-CCR7+CD45RA+. This sample is drawn from a study of molecular identifiers for immune sequencing clone quantification. Study results and caveats: Same-barcode identical TCR molecules could make highly expanded clones look smaller than they are.

TCRdb independently ran MiXCR on the PCR reads; one entry per CDR3 protein. The sample has roughly 50,000 distinct CDR3 sequences; roughly a quarter are singletons. The CDR3 runs to 14 residues. Germline assignment: CDR1 DFQATT and CDR2 SNEGSKA (reference sequence). V lost 0 bases and J 1 base, leaving 9 bases between the germline ends. The chain joins TRBV20-1 to TRBJ1-1; D unclear. The material sequenced was naive CD8+ T cells from blood, with Jurkat cell RNA spiked in. Subset described: FACS-sorted CD8+CD4-CCR7+CD45RA+ naive T cells. The source is a human donor in good health. Some libraries in this study had Jurkat cell RNA spiked in. The chain's CDR3 is CSARDRTANTEAFF. In nucleotides, the CDR3 is TGCAGTGCTAGAGATAGGACGGCGAACACTGAAGCTTTCTTT.